This T cell receptor (beta chain) comes out of a study of blood T cell repertoires in COVID-19. Germline V gene data show CDR1 as SNHLY and CDR2 as FYNNEI. This CDR3 spans 14 amino acids. After removal of 3 bases from V and 2 bases from J, the junction contained 4 bases not matched to a gene. TCRdb keeps only in-frame clones here, not all; method: immunoSEQ multiplex PCR. This repertoire shows around 30,000 clones, 75% to 80% found once; its top ten account for 16%. The V and J genes are TRBV2 and TRBJ2-7; TRBD2 matches at 7 bases. The clonotype comes from a human donor in a cohort sampled during active COVID-19. Sequences were obtained from peripheral blood. CDR3 amino acids: CASSERERAYEQYF. The CDR3 DNA follows: TGTGCCAGCAGTGAGCGGGAGCGGGCCTACGAGCAGTACTTC.